This T cell receptor (beta chain) was found in a study of cytomegalovirus exposure and HLA in healthy donors. Deletions cut 4 bases from V and 4 bases from J, with 9 bases between. Germline V gene data show CDR1 as SGDLS and CDR2 as YYNGEE. The CDR3 is 13 residues long. Clones were sequenced by immunoSEQ multiplex PCR, and TCRdb holds only the in-frame ones, with some missing. Of 90,000 to 110,000 clones listed, 88% are singletons. The donors belonged to the roughly 130-subject validation cohort, separate from the roughly 700-subject first cohort. The source material was PBMCs. The chain combines TRBV9 with TRBJ2-1, with a tentative D call TRBD2 (5 bases). This receptor was taken from a woman between 18 and 29 years old in good health and CMV-seronegative. In nucleotides, the CDR3 is TGTGCCAGCAGCCCTAGCTTGTACAATGAGCAGTTCTTC. Translating it yields CASSPSLYNEQFF.